This is a list of T cell receptor beta chains from one sample in a study of monozygotic twins with inflammatory bowel disease. From its re-call of the 5' RACE reads, TCRdb lists each CDR3 protein once, without DNA. This sample's table reports around 410,000 distinct CDR3 sequences. The specimen was blood. The source is a human donor with ulcerative colitis or Crohn's disease, or a healthy co-twin of an affected twin (not recorded which). Each CDR3 is given with its conserved first and last residue.

j_call v_call cdr3_aa
TRBJ2-3 TRBV28 CASSTTTTAQYF
TRBJ2-3 TRBV5-6 CASSLWGARTDTQYF
TRBJ1-2 TRBV13 CASSRTGQVGYGYTF
TRBJ2-3 TRBV5-4 CASSLEGGRTDTQYF
TRBJ2-1 TRBV7-2 CASSLHGTYNEQFF
TRBJ2-5 TRBV5-1 CASSPGDMTFQETQYF
TRBJ2-7 TRBV11-2 CASSLVFGGSGSSYEQYF
TRBJ2-1 TRBV27 CASSVLGPGDEQFF
TRBJ1-2 TRBV7-9 CASSPYPNYGYTF
TRBJ2-1 TRBV5-1 CASRFSRGEQFF
TRBJ1-2 TRBV4-1 CASSQGGRYGYTF
TRBJ1-2 TRBV6-2/TRBV6-3 CASSLRIYEGYTF
TRBJ2-3 TRBV7-3 CASSFRTNTDTQYF
TRBJ2-3 TRBV9 CASSVVGGSTDTQYF
TRBJ1-2 TRBV9 CASSGAPSGAGYTF
TRBJ2-5 TRBV15 CATSPHRGKRQETQYF
TRBJ1-2 TRBV28 CASSSSGTGGAYTF
TRBJ2-3 TRBV7-2 CASTGGLTDTQYF
TRBJ1-6 TRBV5-4 CASSSGQRDSPLHF
TRBJ1-2 TRBV18 CASSPEVESGYGYTF
TRBJ2-3 TRBV5-8 CASSLGLAASTDTQYF
TRBJ2-5 TRBV5-1 CASSLSTGGTETQYF
TRBJ2-2 TRBV7-9 CASSFRQSSGELFF
TRBJ2-6 TRBV12-3/TRBV12-4 CASSFWQISGANVLTF
TRBJ2-1 TRBV20-1 CSARGGSESYNEQFF
TRBJ1-1 TRBV2 CASSGEQALNEAFF
TRBJ1-2 TRBV28 CASSDPGQSYGYTF
TRBJ2-1 TRBV6-2/TRBV6-3 CASSDPSGKFVGQFF
TRBJ1-2 TRBV7-2 CASSAGAGYGYTF
TRBJ1-6 TRBV7-6 CASSPGTDVSPLHF
TRBJ1-2 TRBV20-1 CSATSGFNYGYTF
TRBJ2-1 TRBV27 CATSSGDFGRNEQFF
TRBJ2-7 TRBV18 CASSPVRGSYEQYF
TRBJ2-1 TRBV7-9 CASSAATSGSVNEQFF
TRBJ2-7 TRBV7-2 CASSRDIAGYYEQYF
TRBJ2-1 TRBV20-1 CSARVLSGTSSYNEQFF
TRBJ2-3 TRBV5-4 CASSPPGTRGADTQYF
TRBJ2-5 TRBV12-3/TRBV12-4 CASRNVGGGETQYF
TRBJ1-6 TRBV2 CASSVGGVRNSPLHF
TRBJ2-7 TRBV27 CASSLYRRWAGEGSEQYF
TRBJ2-3 TRBV5-6 CASSLPKGGITDTQYF
TRBJ2-7 TRBV5-4 CASSDTGTGLYEQYF